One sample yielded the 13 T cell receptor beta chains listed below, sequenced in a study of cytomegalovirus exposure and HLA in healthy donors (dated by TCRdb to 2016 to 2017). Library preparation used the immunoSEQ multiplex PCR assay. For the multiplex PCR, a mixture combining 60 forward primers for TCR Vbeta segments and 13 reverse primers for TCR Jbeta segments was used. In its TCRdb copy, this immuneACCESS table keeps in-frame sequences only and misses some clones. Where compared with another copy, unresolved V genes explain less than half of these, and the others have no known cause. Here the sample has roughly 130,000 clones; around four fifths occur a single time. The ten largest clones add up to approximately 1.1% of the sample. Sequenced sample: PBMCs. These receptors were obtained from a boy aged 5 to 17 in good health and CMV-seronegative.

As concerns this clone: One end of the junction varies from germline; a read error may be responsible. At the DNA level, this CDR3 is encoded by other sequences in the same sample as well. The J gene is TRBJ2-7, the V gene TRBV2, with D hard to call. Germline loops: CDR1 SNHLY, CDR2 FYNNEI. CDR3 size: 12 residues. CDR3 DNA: TGTGCTAGCAGTGAGACGGGTTACGAGCAGTACTTC. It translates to CASSETGYEQYF.

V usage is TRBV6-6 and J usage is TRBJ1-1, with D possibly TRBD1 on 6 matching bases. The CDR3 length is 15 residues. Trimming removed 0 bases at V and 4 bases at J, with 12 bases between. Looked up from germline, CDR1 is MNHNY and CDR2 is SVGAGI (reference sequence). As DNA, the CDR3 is TGTGCCAGCAGTTACTCCGCAGGGGCGGGCACTGAAGCTTTCTTT. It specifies CASSYSAGAGTEAFF.

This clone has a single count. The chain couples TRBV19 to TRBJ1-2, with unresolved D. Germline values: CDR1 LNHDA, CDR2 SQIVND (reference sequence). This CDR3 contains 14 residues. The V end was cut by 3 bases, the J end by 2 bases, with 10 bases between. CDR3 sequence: CASSIRDKNYGYTF. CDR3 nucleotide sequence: TGTGCCAGTAGTATCAGAGACAAGAACTATGGCTACACCTTC.

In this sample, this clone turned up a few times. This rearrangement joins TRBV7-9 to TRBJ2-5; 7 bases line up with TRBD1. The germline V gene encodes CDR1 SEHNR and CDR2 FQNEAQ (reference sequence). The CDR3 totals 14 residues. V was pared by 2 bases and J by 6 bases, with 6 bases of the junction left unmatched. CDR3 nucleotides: TGTGCCAGCAGCTTAAAAGACAGGGAACAGACCCAGTACTTC. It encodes CASSLKDREQTQYF.

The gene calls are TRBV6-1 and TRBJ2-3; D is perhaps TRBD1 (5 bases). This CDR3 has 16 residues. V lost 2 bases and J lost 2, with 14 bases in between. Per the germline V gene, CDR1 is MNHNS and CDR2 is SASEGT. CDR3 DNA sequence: TGTGCCAGCAGTGAATACCCGGACACCGCCACAGATACGCAGTATTTT. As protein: CASSEYPDTATDTQYF.

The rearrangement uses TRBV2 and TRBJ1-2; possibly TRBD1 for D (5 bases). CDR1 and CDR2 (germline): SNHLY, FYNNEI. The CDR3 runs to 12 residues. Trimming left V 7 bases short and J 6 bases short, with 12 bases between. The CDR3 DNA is TGTGCCAGCAAGGGGTGGAGGGATGGCTACACCTTC. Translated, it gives CASKGWRDGYTF.

Here the CDR3 reads CASSLPEPKAGGTRRKTQYF. In DNA form, the CDR3 reads TGTGCCAGCAGTTTACCCGAGCCTAAAGCGGGAGGGACCCGTCGGAAGACCCAGTACTTC. The rearrangement uses TRBV27 and TRBJ2-5; 10 bases line up with TRBD2. This CDR3 spans 20 amino acids. Germline V gene sequence: CDR1 MNHEY, CDR2 SMNVEV (reference sequence). V trimming: 2 bases; J trimming: 6 bases; junction bases outside the gene matches: 21.

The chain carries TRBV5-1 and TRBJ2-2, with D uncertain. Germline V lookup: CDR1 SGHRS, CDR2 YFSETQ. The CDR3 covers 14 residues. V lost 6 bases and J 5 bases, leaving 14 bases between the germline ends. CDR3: CASNVDISTGELFF. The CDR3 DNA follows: TGCGCCAGCAATGTTGACATTAGTACCGGGGAGCTGTTTTTT.

The CDR3 sequence: CSVDAESNYGYTF. The CDR3 nucleotides are TGCAGCGTTGACGCGGAGTCTAACTATGGCTACACCTTC. V gene TRBV29-1 combines with J gene TRBJ1-2; D uncertain. Trimming removed 3 bases from V and 0 bases from J, with 8 bases in between. The CDR3 runs 13 residues. Per germline, CDR1 SQVTM and CDR2 ANQGSEA.

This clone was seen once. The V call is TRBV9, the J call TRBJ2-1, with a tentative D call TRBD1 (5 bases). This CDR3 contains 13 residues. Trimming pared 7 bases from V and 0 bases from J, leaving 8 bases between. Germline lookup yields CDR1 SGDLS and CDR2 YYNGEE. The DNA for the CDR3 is TGTGCCAGCGCTACAGGCTCCTACAATGAGCAGTTCTTC. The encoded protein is CASATGSYNEQFF.

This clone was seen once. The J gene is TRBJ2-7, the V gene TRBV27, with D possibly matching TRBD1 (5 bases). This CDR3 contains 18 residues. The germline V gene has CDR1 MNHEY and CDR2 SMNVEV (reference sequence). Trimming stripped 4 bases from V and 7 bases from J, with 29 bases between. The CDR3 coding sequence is TGTGCCAGCAGTTCAGCACTCTCCAGGGCAGTAGCTCGATGGGAGCAGTACTTC. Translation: CASSSALSRAVARWEQYF.

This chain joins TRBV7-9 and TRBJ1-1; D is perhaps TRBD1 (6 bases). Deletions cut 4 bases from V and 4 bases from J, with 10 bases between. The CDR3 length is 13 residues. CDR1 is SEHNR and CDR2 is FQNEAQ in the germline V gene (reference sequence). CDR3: CASSSTGTTEAFF. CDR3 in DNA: TGTGCCAGCAGCTCAACAGGGACCACTGAAGCTTTCTTT.

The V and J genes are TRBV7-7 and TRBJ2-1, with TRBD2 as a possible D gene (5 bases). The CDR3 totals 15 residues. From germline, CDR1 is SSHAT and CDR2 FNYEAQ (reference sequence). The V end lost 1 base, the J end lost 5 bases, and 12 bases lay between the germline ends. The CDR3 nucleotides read TGTGCCAGCAGCTTAGATGGCGGGCTCAACAATGAGCAGTTCTTC. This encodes CASSLDGGLNNEQFF.